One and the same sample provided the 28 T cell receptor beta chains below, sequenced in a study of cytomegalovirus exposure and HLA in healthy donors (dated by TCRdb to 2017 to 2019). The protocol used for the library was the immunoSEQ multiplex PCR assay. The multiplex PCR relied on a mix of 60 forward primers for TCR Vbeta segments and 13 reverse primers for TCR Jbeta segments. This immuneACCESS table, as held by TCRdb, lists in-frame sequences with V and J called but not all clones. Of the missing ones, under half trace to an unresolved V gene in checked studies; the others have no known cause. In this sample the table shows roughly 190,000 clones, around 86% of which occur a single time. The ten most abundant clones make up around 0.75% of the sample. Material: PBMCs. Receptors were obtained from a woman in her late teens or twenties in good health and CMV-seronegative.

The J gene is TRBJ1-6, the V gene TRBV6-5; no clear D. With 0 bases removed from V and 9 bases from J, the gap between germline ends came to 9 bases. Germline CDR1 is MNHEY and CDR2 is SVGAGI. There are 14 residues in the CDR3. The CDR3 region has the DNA TGTGCCAGCAGTTACTCGGGCGGGAGTTCACCCCTCCACTTT. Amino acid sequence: CASSYSGGSSPLHF.

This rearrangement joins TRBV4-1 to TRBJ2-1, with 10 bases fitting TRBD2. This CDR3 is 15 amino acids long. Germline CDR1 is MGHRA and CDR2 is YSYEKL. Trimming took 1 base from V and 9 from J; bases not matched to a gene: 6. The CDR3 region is CASSQGGAGGTEQFF. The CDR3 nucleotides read TGCGCCAGCAGCCAAGGTGGAGCGGGGGGGACTGAGCAGTTCTTC.

CDR3 sequence (DNA): TGTGCCAGCAGTTACTCAGGGGTGGCGGAGACCCAGTACTTC. Amino acids: CASSYSGVAETQYF. The chain uses TRBV6-5 and TRBJ2-5, with D perhaps TRBD1 (5 bases). This CDR3 contains 14 residues. Germline CDR1 is MNHEY and CDR2 is SVGAGI. The V and J ends lost 0 bases and 5 bases respectively, with 10 bases between them.

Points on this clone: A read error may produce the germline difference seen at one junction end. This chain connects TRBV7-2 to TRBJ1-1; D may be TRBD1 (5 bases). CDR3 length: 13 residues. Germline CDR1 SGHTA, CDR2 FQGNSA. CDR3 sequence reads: CASSPTVNTETFF. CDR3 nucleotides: TGTGCCAGCAGCCCGACAGTGAACACTGAAACTTTCTTT. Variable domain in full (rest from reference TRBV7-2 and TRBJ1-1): GAGVSQSPSNKVTEKGKDVELRCDPISGHTALYWYRQSLGQGLEFLIYFQGNSAPDKSGLPSDRFSAERTGGSVSTLTIQRTQQEDSAVYLCASSPTVNTETFFGQGTRLTVV.

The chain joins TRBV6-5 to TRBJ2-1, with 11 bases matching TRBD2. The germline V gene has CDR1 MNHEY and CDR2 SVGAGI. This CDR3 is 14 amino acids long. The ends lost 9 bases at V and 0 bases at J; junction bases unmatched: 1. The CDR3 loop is CASTSGSSYNEQFF. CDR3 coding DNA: TGTGCCAGTACTAGCGGGAGCTCCTACAATGAGCAGTTCTTC.

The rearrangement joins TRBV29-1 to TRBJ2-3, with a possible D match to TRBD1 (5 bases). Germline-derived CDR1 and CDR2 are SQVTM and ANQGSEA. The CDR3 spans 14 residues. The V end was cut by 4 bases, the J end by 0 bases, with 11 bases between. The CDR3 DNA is TGCAGCGTTGTGAACAGGAGAAGCACAGATACGCAGTATTTT. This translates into CSVVNRRSTDTQYF.

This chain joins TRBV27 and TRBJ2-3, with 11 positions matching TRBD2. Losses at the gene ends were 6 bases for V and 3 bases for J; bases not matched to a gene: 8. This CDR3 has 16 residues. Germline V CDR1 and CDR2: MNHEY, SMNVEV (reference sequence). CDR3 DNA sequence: TGTGCCAGCAGCCTACTAGCGGGAGAGGTGACAGATACGCAGTATTTT. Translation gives CASSLLAGEVTDTQYF.

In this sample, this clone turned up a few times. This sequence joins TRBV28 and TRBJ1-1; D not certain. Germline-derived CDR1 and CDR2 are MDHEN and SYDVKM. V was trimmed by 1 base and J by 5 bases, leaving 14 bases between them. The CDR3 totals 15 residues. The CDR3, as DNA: TGTGCCAGCAGTTTATCCCCGGGGAGGAGGACTGAAGCTTTCTTT. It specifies CASSLSPGRRTEAFF.

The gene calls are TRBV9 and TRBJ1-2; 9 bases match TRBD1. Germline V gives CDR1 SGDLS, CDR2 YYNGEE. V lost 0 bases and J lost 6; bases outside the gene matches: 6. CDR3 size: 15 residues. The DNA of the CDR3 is TGTGCCAGCAGCGTAGGAACAGGGGGCGTGCATGGCTACACCTTC. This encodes CASSVGTGGVHGYTF.

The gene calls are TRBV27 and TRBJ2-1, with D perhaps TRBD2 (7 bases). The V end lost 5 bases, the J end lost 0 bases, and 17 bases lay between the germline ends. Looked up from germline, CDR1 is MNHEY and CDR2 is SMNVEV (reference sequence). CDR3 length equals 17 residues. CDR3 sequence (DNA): TGTGCCAGCAGTAGTAGGGGGGGGCGGAACTCCTACAATGAGCAGTTCTTC. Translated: CASSSRGGRNSYNEQFF.

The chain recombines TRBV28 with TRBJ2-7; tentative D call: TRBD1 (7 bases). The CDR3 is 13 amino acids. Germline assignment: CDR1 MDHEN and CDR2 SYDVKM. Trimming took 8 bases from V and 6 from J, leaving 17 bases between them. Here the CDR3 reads CASRRQGGGEQYF. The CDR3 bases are TGTGCCAGCCGCAGACAGGGAGGAGGCGAGCAGTACTTC.

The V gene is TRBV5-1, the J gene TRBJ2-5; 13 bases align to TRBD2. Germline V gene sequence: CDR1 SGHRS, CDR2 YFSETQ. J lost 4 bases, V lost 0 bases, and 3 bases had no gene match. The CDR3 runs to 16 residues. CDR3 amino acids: CASSLGTSGGGETQYF. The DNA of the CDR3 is TGCGCCAGCAGCTTGGGAACTAGCGGGGGGGGAGAGACCCAGTACTTC.

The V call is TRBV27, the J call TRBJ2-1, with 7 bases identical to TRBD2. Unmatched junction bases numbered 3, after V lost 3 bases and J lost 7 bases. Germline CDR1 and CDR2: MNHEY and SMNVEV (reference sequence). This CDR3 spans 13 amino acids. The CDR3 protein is CASSFGGGNEQFF. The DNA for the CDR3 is TGTGCCAGCAGTTTCGGGGGAGGGAATGAGCAGTTCTTC.

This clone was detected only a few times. Here the CDR3 reads CASSRDTNTF. The CDR3 DNA follows: TGTGCCAGCAGCCGGGACACCAACACCTTC. The chain joins TRBV7-9 to TRBJ1-2; maybe TRBD1 (6 bases). V lost 5 bases and J 12 bases, leaving 10 bases between the germline ends. The CDR3 length is 10 residues. Germline V gives CDR1 SEHNR, CDR2 FQNEAQ (reference sequence).

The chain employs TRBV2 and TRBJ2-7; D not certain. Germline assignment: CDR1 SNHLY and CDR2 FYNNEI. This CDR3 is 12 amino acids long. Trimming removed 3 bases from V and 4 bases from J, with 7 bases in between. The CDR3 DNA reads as TGTGCCAGCAGTGACTTACAATACGAGCAGTACTTC. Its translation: CASSDLQYEQYF. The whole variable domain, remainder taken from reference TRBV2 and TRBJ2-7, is EPEVTQTPSHQVTQMGQEVILRCVPISNHLYFYWYRQILGQKVEFLVSFYNNEISEKSEIFDDQFSVERPDGSNFTLKIRSTKLEDSAMYFCASSDLQYEQYFGPGTRLTVT.

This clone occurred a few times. This CDR3 is CAWNGLADNEQFF. The CDR3 nucleotides read TGTGCCTGGAACGGACTAGCGGACAATGAGCAGTTCTTC. The V call is TRBV30, the J call TRBJ2-1, with 10 bases lining up with TRBD2. Germline V gene sequence: CDR1 GTSNPN, CDR2 SVGIG (reference sequence). J gave up 5 bases and V 4 bases, and 2 bases lay outside the gene matches. The CDR3 has 13 amino acids. Filled out from reference TRBV30 and TRBJ2-1, the complete variable domain reads SQTIHQWPATLVQPVGSPLSLECTVEGTSNPNLYWYRQAAGRGLQLLFYSVGIGQISSEVPQNLSASRPQDRQFILSSKKLLLSDSGFYLCAWNGLADNEQFFGPGTRLTVL.

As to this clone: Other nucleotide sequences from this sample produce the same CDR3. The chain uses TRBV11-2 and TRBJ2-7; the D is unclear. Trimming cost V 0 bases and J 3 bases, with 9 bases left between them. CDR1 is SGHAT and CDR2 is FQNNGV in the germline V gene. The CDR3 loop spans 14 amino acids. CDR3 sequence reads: CASSLDRGSYEQYF. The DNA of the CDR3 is TGTGCCAGCAGCTTAGATCGCGGCAGCTACGAGCAGTACTTC.

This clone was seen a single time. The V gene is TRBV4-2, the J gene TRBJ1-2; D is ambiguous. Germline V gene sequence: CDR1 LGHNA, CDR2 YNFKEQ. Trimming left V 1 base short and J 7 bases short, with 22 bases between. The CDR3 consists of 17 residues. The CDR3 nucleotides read TGTGCCAGCAGCCAAGGCCCCCGGGCCAATCGGGAGGTTGGCTACACCTTC. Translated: CASSQGPRANREVGYTF.

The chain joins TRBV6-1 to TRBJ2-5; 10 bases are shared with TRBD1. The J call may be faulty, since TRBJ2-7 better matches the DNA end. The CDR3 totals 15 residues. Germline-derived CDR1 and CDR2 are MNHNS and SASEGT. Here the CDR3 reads CASMGWTGGSYEQYF. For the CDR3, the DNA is TGTGCCAGCATGGGATGGACAGGGGGTTCCTACGAGCAGTACTTC.

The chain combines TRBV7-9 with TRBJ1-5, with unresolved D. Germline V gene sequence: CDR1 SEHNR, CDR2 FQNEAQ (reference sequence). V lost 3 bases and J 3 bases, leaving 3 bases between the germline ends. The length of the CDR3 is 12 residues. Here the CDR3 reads CASSFNNQPQHF. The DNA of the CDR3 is TGTGCCAGCAGCTTTAACAATCAGCCCCAGCATTTT. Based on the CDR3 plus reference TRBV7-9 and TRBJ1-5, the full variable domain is DTGVSQNPRHKITKRGQNVTFRCDPISEHNRLYWYRQTLGQGPEFLTYFQNEAQLEKSRLLSDRFSAERPKGSFSTLEIQRTEQGDSAMYLCASSFNNQPQHFGDGTRLSIL.

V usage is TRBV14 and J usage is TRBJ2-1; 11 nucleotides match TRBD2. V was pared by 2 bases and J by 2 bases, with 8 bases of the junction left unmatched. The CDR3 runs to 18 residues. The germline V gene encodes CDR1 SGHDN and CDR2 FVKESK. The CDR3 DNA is TGTGCCAGCAGCCAATTGGGACTAGCGGAAGGCCCCTACAATGAGCAGTTCTTC. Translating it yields CASSQLGLAEGPYNEQFF.

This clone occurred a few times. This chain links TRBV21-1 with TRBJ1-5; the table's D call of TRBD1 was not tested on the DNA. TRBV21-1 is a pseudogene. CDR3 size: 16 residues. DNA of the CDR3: TGTGCCAGCAGCAGAGGGACACCATATAGCAATCAGCCCCAGCATTTT. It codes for CASSRGTPYSNQPQHF.

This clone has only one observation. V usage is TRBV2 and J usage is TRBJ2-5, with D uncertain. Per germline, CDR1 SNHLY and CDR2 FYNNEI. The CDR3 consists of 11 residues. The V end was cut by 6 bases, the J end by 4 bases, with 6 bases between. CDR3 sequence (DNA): TGTGCCAGCAGAGAGGTAGAGACCCAGTACTTC. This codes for CASREVETQYF. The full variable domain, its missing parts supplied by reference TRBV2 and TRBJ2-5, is EPEVTQTPSHQVTQMGQEVILRCVPISNHLYFYWYRQILGQKVEFLVSFYNNEISEKSEIFDDQFSVERPDGSNFTLKIRSTKLEDSAMYFCASREVETQYFGPGTRLLVL.

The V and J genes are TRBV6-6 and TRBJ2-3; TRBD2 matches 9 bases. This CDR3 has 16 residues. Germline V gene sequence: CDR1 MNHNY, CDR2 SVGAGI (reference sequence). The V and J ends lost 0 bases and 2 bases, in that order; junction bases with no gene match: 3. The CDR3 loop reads CASSYSGGRVTDTQYF. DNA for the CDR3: TGTGCCAGCAGTTACTCAGGCGGGAGGGTCACAGATACGCAGTATTTT.

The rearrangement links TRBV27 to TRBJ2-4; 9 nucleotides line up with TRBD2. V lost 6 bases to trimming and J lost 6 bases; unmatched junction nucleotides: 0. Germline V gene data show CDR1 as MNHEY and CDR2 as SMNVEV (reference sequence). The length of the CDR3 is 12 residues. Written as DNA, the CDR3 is TGTGCCAGCAGGACTAGCGGAAACATTCAGTACTTC. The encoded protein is CASRTSGNIQYF.

This CDR3 reads CASSLGGDWGEKLFF. CDR3 coding DNA: TGTGCCAGCAGCTTGGGGGGGGATTGGGGTGAAAAACTGTTTTTT. The chain links TRBV5-4 to TRBJ1-4; D may be TRBD1 (5 bases). Trimming took 0 bases from V and 7 from J, leaving 13 bases between them. The CDR3 is 15 residues long. Germline CDR1 reads SGHNT; CDR2 reads YYREEE (reference sequence).

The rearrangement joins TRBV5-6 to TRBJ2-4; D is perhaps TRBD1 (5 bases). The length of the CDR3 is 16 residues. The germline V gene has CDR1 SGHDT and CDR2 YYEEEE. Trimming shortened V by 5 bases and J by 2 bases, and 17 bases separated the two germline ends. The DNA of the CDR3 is TGTGCCAGCAGTTGGACGGGCAGGGTCCCCAAAAACATTCAGTACTTC. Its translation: CASSWTGRVPKNIQYF. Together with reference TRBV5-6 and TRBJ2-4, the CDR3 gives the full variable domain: DAGVTQSPTHLIKTRGQQVTLRCSPKSGHDTVSWYQQALGQGPQFIFQYYEEEERQRGNFPDRFSGHQFPNYSSELNVNALLLGDSALYLCASSWTGRVPKNIQYFGAGTRLSVL.

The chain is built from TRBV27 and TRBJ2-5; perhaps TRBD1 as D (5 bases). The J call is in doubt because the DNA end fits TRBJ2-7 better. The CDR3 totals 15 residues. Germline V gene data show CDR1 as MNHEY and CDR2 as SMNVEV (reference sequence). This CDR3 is CASSLDAGLGYEQYF. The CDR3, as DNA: TGTGCCAGCAGTTTGGATGCAGGGCTAGGGTACGAGCAGTACTTC.